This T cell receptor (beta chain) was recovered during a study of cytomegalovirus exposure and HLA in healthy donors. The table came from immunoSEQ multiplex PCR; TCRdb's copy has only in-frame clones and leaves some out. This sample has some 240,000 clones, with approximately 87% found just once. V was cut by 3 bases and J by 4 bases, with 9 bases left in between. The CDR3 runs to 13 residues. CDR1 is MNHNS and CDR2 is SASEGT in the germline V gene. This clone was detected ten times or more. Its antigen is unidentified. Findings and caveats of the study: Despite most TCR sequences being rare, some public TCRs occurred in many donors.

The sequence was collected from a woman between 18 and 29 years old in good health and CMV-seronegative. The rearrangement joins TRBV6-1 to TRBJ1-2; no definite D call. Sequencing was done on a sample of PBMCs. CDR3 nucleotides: TGTGCCAGCAGTGATGCCGGGCCCTATGGCTACACCTTC. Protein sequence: CASSDAGPYGYTF.